One sample yielded the 8 T cell receptor beta chains listed below, sequenced in a study of OX40 agonist ivuxolimab in advanced cancers. This table comes from immunoSEQ multiplex PCR, and its TCRdb copy is limited to in-frame clones, with some not included. Among about 47,000 clones, around 88% were seen once, and the ten largest hold 11% to 15%. This material consisted of CD4+ or CD8+ T cells sorted from blood, taken in a trial of the OX40 agonist ivuxolimab. Every receptor here comes from an adult with an advanced solid tumor such as melanoma, head and neck, liver or kidney cancer.

The V gene is TRBV6-4, the J gene TRBJ2-2, with TRBD1 matching over 9 bases. The length of the CDR3 is 15 residues. Trimming at V came to 0 bases and at J to 4 bases, leaving 0 bases not matched to a gene. Germline V gene data show CDR1 as MRHNA and CDR2 as SNTAGT. The CDR3 is CASSDSTGGTGELFF. The CDR3 DNA follows: TGTGCCAGCAGTGACTCGACAGGGGGCACCGGGGAGCTGTTTTTT.

The chain links TRBV5-4 to TRBJ2-3; no definite D call. The V end was cut by 3 bases, the J end by 6 bases, with 14 bases between. Per germline, CDR1 SGHNT and CDR2 YYREEE (reference sequence). This CDR3 has 14 residues. CDR3 residues: CASSYQRVGDTQYF. The CDR3 DNA reads TGTGCCAGCAGCTATCAAAGAGTAGGGGATACGCAGTATTTT.

The J gene is TRBJ2-1, the V gene TRBV7-8; 12 bases are a match to TRBD2. From germline, CDR1 is SGHVS and CDR2 FQNEAQ. Losses at the gene ends were 4 bases for V and 8 bases for J; bases not matched to a gene: 12. This CDR3 is built from 17 residues. In DNA, the CDR3 is TGTGCCAGCAGCTCCAGCCCTCTAGCGGGAGGGCCCTATGAGCAGTTCTTC. Its protein is CASSSSPLAGGPYEQFF.

V usage is TRBV6-1 and J usage is TRBJ1-6; 10 nucleotides line up with TRBD1. CDR1 MNHNS and CDR2 SASEGT come from the germline V gene. CDR3 size: 15 residues. V shed 6 bases and J 5 bases; nucleotides not matched to a gene: 4. DNA of the CDR3: TGTGCCAGCAGCGGGGACAGGGGCAATAATTCACCCCTCCACTTT. The encoded protein is CASSGDRGNNSPLHF.

This rearrangement joins TRBV6-5 to TRBJ1-6; TRBD1 aligns across 9 bases. The ends lost 8 bases at V and 7 bases at J; junction bases unmatched: 3. The CDR3 loop spans 13 amino acids. The germline gives CDR1 MNHEY, CDR2 SVGAGI. CDR3 nucleotide sequence: TGTGCCAGCCAGGGACAGGGAAATTCACCCCTCCACTTT. Its protein product is CASQGQGNSPLHF.

The chain carries TRBV27 and TRBJ2-3, with 8 positions matching TRBD1. With V trimmed by 4 bases and J by 3 bases, 9 bases remained unmatched. CDR1 is MNHEY and CDR2 is SMNVEV in the germline V gene (reference sequence). The CDR3 spans 16 residues. CDR3 sequence reads: CASSSLSGGRTDTQYF. The CDR3 DNA reads as TGTGCCAGCAGTTCCTTGTCAGGGGGCCGGACAGATACGCAGTATTTT.

With regard to this clone: The identical CDR3 is also encoded by other nucleotide sequences in the sample. This sequence joins TRBV18 and TRBJ1-5; weak D call: TRBD1 (5 bases). The germline V and J ends were trimmed by 3 bases and 2 bases, with 5 bases remaining between them. This CDR3 region has 13 residues. CDR1 KGHSH and CDR2 LQKENI come from the germline V gene. CDR3 DNA sequence: TGTGCCAGCTCACCGGGGGGCAATCAGCCCCAGCATTTT. Encoded protein: CASSPGGNQPQHF.

The chain recombines TRBV18 with TRBJ2-1; D unclear. Trimming cost V 5 bases and J 0 bases, with 17 bases left between them. Germline V CDR1 and CDR2: KGHSH, LQKENI. The CDR3 has 17 residues. The CDR3 DNA sequence: TGTGCCAGCTCAAACCAGCAGGTGATGAGCTCCTACAATGAGCAGTTCTTC. Protein: CASSNQQVMSSYNEQFF.